This TCR beta chain was sequenced in a study of OX40 agonist ivuxolimab in advanced cancers. Trimming took 5 bases from V and 12 from J; bases not matched to a gene: 12. Germline CDR1 SEHNR, CDR2 FQNEAQ (reference sequence). There are 13 residues in the CDR3. TCRdb keeps only in-frame clones here, not all; method: immunoSEQ multiplex PCR. The sample gives 65,000 to 75,000 clones, 89% of which show up once; 3% to 4% is in the top ten. This sample comprised CD4+ or CD8+ T cells sorted from blood, obtained in a trial of the OX40 agonist ivuxolimab. V is TRBV7-9 and J is TRBJ2-7; 8 bases match TRBD1. This clonotype was sampled from an adult with an advanced solid tumor such as melanoma, head and neck, liver or kidney cancer. The CDR3 loop is CASSRRDRPPTYF. CDR3 nucleotides: TGTGCCAGCAGCCGACGGGACAGGCCCCCCACGTACTTC.